This T cell receptor beta chain derives from a study of blood T cell repertoires in COVID-19. Across the study: In each case, the material was cDNA or gDNA derived from T cells, B-cell-depleted T cells, or PBMCs.

The V end was cut by 5 bases, the J end by 9 bases, with 8 bases between. Germline values: CDR1 MDHEN, CDR2 SYDVKM. The CDR3 is 11 amino acids. Clinical history as reported by participants underpinned cohort assignment. Two negative PCRs, clearance, or symptom resolution were required of recovered Cohort 3 donors. In the source study's methods: Reference gene primer amplification in the assay estimated nucleated cell counts. Some clones are missing from TCRdb's copy, which holds only in-frame ones; the method was immunoSEQ multiplex PCR. V and J calls and clone size are given by that table; D and trimming were obtained from the DNA. The repertoire holds some 350,000 clones, with more than 80% as singletons.

This sequence was found in a man aged 18 to 29 who had recovered from COVID-19. Material: PBMCs or T cells enriched from blood (not recorded which). The genes are TRBV28 and TRBJ2-1; D gene unclear. The CDR3 protein is CASSPRVEQFF. DNA for the CDR3: TGTGCCAGCAGTCCCCGGGTTGAGCAGTTCTTC.